In its sample, the clone carrying this T cell receptor beta chain was seen a few times. Its target is unknown. CDR1 and CDR2 from the germline V gene are SGHDN and FVKESK. Trimming cost V 4 bases and J 4 bases, with 8 bases left between them. The CDR3 runs 13 residues. The sample is drawn from a study of beta chain features in type 1 diabetes. Study findings and constraints: Researchers report that Type 1 diabetes patients had moderately but significantly shorter TCRB CDR3s across all four CD4+ subsets. Patients with type 1 diabetes carried fewer insertions and had more deletions at their VDJ junctions. cDNA sequencing could over-represent cells with high TCR expression.

Expressed TCRB transcripts were sequenced after all isolated RNA was converted to cDNA. Produced via immunoSEQ multiplex PCR; TCRdb's table is partial and in-frame only. The sample has over 600,000 clones; roughly 12% are singletons. The gene calls are TRBV14 and TRBJ2-1; D is unresolved. The clonotype comes from a man aged 30 to 45 with type 1 diabetes. Material for sequencing was naive CD4+ T cells from blood. CDR3 nucleotide sequence: TGTGCCAGCAGCCGGAAAAGGTACAATGAGCAGTTCTTC. Residues: CASSRKRYNEQFF.